The entry below gives a single T cell receptor (beta chain) sequence along with its context. Antigen specificity is unknown. This sample is drawn from a study of T cell responses to AZD1222 COVID-19 vaccine. Study summary: Samples with a second dose at about 4 or about 12 weeks were pooled together. Study-wide findings and caveats: Donors were chiefly white British, with a greater number of females, and clonal diversity was perhaps underestimated. Spike-specific TCR repertoires showed rising breadth and depth after two AZD1222 doses. Only a handful of AZD1222 recipients tested seropositive at baseline.

The CDR3 runs 18 residues. Generated by immunoSEQ multiplex PCR, the TCRdb table keeps only in-frame clones and is missing some. Among 100,000 to 150,000 clones, about 89% were seen once, and the ten largest hold 25% to 35%. The chain carries TRBV21-1 and TRBJ2-1; the table names TRBD1, a call not compared with the DNA. TRBV21-1 is tagged as a pseudogene. The sequence came from an adult in good health. The source was peripheral blood, collected on day 0 of AZD1222 vaccination. The CDR3 reads CASSKADRSPRTYNEQFF. The CDR3 DNA reads TGTGCCAGCAGCAAAGCCGACAGGAGCCCCCGAACCTACAATGAGCAGTTCTTC.